This T cell receptor (beta chain) originates from a study of blood T cell repertoires in COVID-19. Study in general: Some COVID-19 samples were acute and others convalescent; all came from the United States, Italy and Spain. T cells, B-cell-depleted T cells, or PBMCs provided the cDNA or gDNA that served as material.

Germline CDR1 MGHDK, CDR2 SYGVNS. The CDR3 sequence is 15 residues long. Trimming shortened V by 5 bases and J by 1 base, and 12 bases separated the two germline ends. Original analysis: Cell counts per sample came from amplifying reference gene primers. Sequenced by immunoSEQ multiplex PCR; TCRdb stores in-frame clones only, minus some. Clonal size and the V and J genes are those of that table, whereas D and trimming came from the DNA. Here the sample spans roughly 13,000 clones, around four fifths being singletons. This chain connects TRBV25-1 to TRBJ2-1; possible D gene TRBD1, 5 bases. This receptor was identified in a middle-aged man with active or convalescent COVID-19. Sequenced sample: peripheral blood. In nucleotides, the CDR3 is TGTGCCAGCAGTCAGAACAGGTTTTCCTACAATGAGCAGTTCTTC. Translating gives CASSQNRFSYNEQFF.